The TCR beta chain described here comes from a study of read filtering for tumor transcriptome and immune sequencing. Study overall: Among patients, 17 to 20 were male and about 15 female, aged about 45 to 85 (mean about 70). Whole-transcriptome libraries were prepared after DNase treatment. Per sample, TCR-region reads ranged about 4 to 11 million by IR-seq, about 75 to 1273 by RNA-seq.

The V and J ends lost 5 bases and 9 bases respectively, with 10 bases between them. CDR3 length equals 12 residues. The germline CDR1 and CDR2 sequences are MNHEY and SVGAGI. From roughly 0.4 ug of RNA, a library with molecular barcoded alpha/delta and beta/gamma adaptors was made. TCRdb re-called the reads with MiXCR, one entry per CDR3 protein. The table includes around 30,000 distinct CDR3 sequences, about 18% detected once. Bone marrow was sampled from every patient at the time of active disease. The sequenced sample was a population of CD138-negative cells sorted from bone marrow. The receptor was isolated from a donor at least 40 years old with multiple myeloma. The chain uses TRBV6-5 and TRBJ2-2; D unresolved. The CDR3 loop reads CASSPGSRELFF. The CDR3 DNA reads as TGTGCCAGCAGTCCGGGCAGCAGGGAGCTGTTTTTT.